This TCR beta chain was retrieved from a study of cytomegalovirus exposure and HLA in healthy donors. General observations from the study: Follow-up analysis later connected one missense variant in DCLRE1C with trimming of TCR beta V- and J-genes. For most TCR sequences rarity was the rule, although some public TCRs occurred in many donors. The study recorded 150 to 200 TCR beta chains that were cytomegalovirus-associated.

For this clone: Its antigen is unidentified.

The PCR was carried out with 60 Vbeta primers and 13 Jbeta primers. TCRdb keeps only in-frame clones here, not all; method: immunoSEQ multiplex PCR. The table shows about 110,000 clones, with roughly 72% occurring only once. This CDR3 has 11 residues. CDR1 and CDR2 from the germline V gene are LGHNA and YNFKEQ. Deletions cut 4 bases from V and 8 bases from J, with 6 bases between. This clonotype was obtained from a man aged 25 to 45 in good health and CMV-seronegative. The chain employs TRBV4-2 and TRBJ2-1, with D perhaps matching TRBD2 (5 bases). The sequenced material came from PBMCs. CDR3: CASSPGDEQFF. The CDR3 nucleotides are TGTGCCAGCAGCCCCGGGGATGAGCAGTTCTTC.